The 23 T cell receptor beta chains listed next were all sequenced from one sample in a study of blood T cells in healthy people across ages. Combining a sample-barcoded 5' primer with a J-beta primer mix, a second PCR ran for 7 to 11 cycles. TCRdb reanalysed the 5' RACE reads using MiXCR and keeps one entry per CDR3 protein. In the table there are 1.8 million or so distinct CDR3 sequences, around 40% of which are singletons. Sequencing was performed on blood. These receptors all come from a human donor in good health.

In its sample, this clonotype was seen a few times. This rearrangement joins TRBV29-1 to TRBJ1-4; TRBD1 might be the D (6 bases). Germline V CDR1 and CDR2: SQVTM, ANQGSEA. The CDR3 has 14 amino acids. V lost 6 bases to trimming and J lost 4 bases, with 15 bases between them. The CDR3 DNA follows: TGCAGCGTGGCGAAGACAGGCCTTAATGAAAAACTGTTTTTT. This codes for CSVAKTGLNEKLFF.

This clonotype was seen a few times. The chain is built from TRBV10-3 and TRBJ1-2; D is possibly TRBD1 (6 bases). From germline, CDR1 is ENHRY and CDR2 SYGVKD. This CDR3 spans 12 amino acids. V lost 8 bases and J lost 2, with 9 bases in between. The CDR3 spells CAIGQGNYGYTF. The CDR3 coding sequence is TGTGCCATCGGTCAGGGGAACTATGGCTACACCTTC.

About this clonotype itself: This may arise from a read error, as a much more abundant clone is one base away. The V call is TRBV6-6, the J call TRBJ2-3; no definite D call. Germline-derived CDR1 and CDR2 are MNHNY and SVGAGI (reference sequence). This CDR3 spans 14 amino acids. As DNA, the CDR3 is TGTACCAGCAGTCCCATCACAAGCACAGATACGCAGTATTTT. Protein product: CTSSPITSTDTQYF.

This chain joins TRBV7-2 and TRBJ2-1; D is possibly TRBD2 (7 bases). The CDR3 runs 17 residues. The V gene's germline CDR1 is SGHTA and CDR2 FQGNSA. V was shortened by 5 bases and J by 5 bases, with 22 bases between the two germline ends. This CDR3 reads CASSQLGRGAGHNEQFF. Here the CDR3 DNA reads TGTGCCAGCAGCCAACTCGGTCGGGGGGCGGGCCACAATGAGCAGTTCTTC.

The chain uses TRBV7-2 and TRBJ2-3, with 8 bases lining up with TRBD2. Germline trimming cut 4 bases from V and 2 bases from J; bases unmatched to any gene: 5. CDR1 SGHTA and CDR2 FQGNSA come from the germline V gene. The CDR3 length is 15 residues. In nucleotides, the CDR3 is TGTGCCAGCAGCTCCGGGGGGGCTTTCACAGATACGCAGTATTTT. It specifies CASSSGGAFTDTQYF.

The V and J genes are TRBV28 and TRBJ1-5; D gene ambiguous. This CDR3 is 16 amino acids long. V lost 4 bases and J lost 0, with 13 bases in between. CDR1 is MDHEN and CDR2 is SYDVKM in the germline V gene. This CDR3 is CASSYPDVHSNQPQHF. CDR3 nucleotide sequence: TGTGCCAGCAGTTACCCGGACGTTCATAGCAATCAGCCCCAGCATTTT.

The gene calls are TRBV27 and TRBJ2-7; 7 bases map to TRBD1. After removal of 9 bases from V and 3 bases from J, the junction contained 11 bases not matched to a gene. Germline CDR1 reads MNHEY; CDR2 reads SMNVEV (reference sequence). This CDR3 spans 14 amino acids. This CDR3 is CARSQGVSNYEQYF. For the CDR3, the DNA is TGTGCCAGATCCCAGGGGGTTTCGAACTACGAGCAGTACTTC.

The chain links TRBV4-2 to TRBJ2-3; 10 positions agree with TRBD2. This CDR3 region has 17 residues. J gave up 2 bases and V 1 base, and 6 bases lay outside the gene matches. Germline V gene lookup returns CDR1 LGHNA and CDR2 YNFKEQ. CDR3 DNA: TGTGCCAGCAGCCAAGGAGAACTAGCGGGGTCCACAGATACGCAGTATTTT. Amino acids: CASSQGELAGSTDTQYF.

The rearrangement uses TRBV4-1 and TRBJ2-3, with 10 nucleotides matching TRBD2. V was clipped by 3 bases and J by 7 bases; unmatched bases: 10. This CDR3 has 16 residues. Germline CDR1 reads MGHRA; CDR2 reads YSYEKL. The CDR3 nucleotides are TGCGCCAGCAGCCAGGAGAGGGCTAGCGGGGGATATACGCAGTATTTT. Translation: CASSQERASGGYTQYF.

This clonotype was recorded a few times. The chain couples TRBV3-1 to TRBJ2-5; D is unresolved. CDR3 length: 18 amino acids. The V gene's germline CDR1 is LGHDT and CDR2 YNNKEL (reference sequence). The V gene lost 0 bases and the J gene lost 0 bases, with 17 bases spanning the gap. The CDR3 DNA sequence: TGTGCCAGCAGCCAAGATTTTAAGCACTATCCGTACCAAGAGACCCAGTACTTC. It translates to CASSQDFKHYPYQETQYF.

The chain combines TRBV3-1 with TRBJ1-2; D unresolved. V shed 1 base and J shed 1 base, with 7 bases lying between them. The CDR3 contains 14 residues. Germline lookup yields CDR1 LGHDT and CDR2 YNNKEL (reference sequence). Written as DNA, the CDR3 is TGTGCCAGCAGCCAAGCGTCAGATAACTATGGCTACACCTTC. Protein: CASSQASDNYGYTF.

J is TRBJ1-1 and V is TRBV20-1; D gene uncertain. Looked up from germline, CDR1 is DFQATT and CDR2 is SNEGSKA (reference sequence). This CDR3 spans 15 amino acids. Deletions cut 0 bases from V and 5 bases from J, with 16 bases between. The CDR3 nucleotides read TGCAGTGCTAGAGATGTTGCGGGCGTGGGGACTGAAGCTTTCTTT. It encodes CSARDVAGVGTEAFF.

This sequence joins TRBV21-1 and TRBJ1-1. TRBV21-1 constitutes a pseudogene. The CDR3 runs to 16 residues. The CDR3 DNA reads as TGTGCCAGCAGCAAAGGAGGGCAAGGAAAGAACACTGAAGCTTTCTTT. Translation: CASSKGGQGKNTEAFF.

For this clonotype: Mismatch with germline at one junction end may stem from a read error. The chain carries TRBV28 and TRBJ2-7, with TRBD1 matching over 9 bases. The CDR3 runs to 15 residues. CDR1 and CDR2 (germline): MDHEN, SYDVKM. CDR3 DNA: TGTGCCAGCAGCTACCGGGACAGGGTGCTCTACGAGCGGTACTTC. This sequence encodes CASSYRDRVLYERYF.

Comment on this clonotype: Germline and junction disagree at one end, which may indicate a read error. The gene calls are TRBV7-2 and TRBJ2-1; D not certain. CDR1 and CDR2 (germline): SGHTA, FQGNSA. The CDR3 consists of 11 residues. Here the CDR3 reads CASSLLGEQLF. For the CDR3, the DNA is TGTGCCAGCAGCTTATTGGGTGAGCAGCTCTTC.

The chain is built from TRBV12-3 or TRBV12-4 and TRBJ1-2; D is perhaps TRBD1 (6 bases). The V and J ends lost 5 bases and 5 bases respectively, with 12 bases between them. This CDR3 comprises 13 residues. The CDR3 is CASSTGTLYGYTF. CDR3 sequence (DNA): TGTGCCAGCAGTACAGGGACTCTTTATGGCTACACCTTC.

This clonotype was counted a few times. V and J are TRBV28 and TRBJ1-1, with 10 bases aligning to TRBD1. Trimming at V came to 7 bases and at J to 5 bases, leaving 10 bases not matched to a gene. From germline, CDR1 is MDHEN and CDR2 SYDVKM. The CDR3 has 15 amino acids. The CDR3 DNA reads as TGTGCCAGCAACCCGGGACAGGGGTTCGGTACTGAAGCTTTCTTT. Its protein product is CASNPGQGFGTEAFF.

The sample holds one count of this clonotype. This chain links TRBV20-1 with TRBJ2-7, with 14 positions matching TRBD2. The CDR3 consists of 15 residues. Germline CDR1 is DFQATT and CDR2 is SNEGSKA (reference sequence). The V and J ends lost 2 bases and 3 bases, in that order; junction bases with no gene match: 3. CDR3 amino acids: CSARIGTSGGYEQYF. DNA for the CDR3: TGCAGTGCTAGAATCGGGACTAGCGGGGGCTACGAGCAGTACTTC.

The rearrangement uses TRBV7-2 and TRBJ2-7; D not resolved. V lost 2 bases to trimming and J lost 2 bases, with 10 bases between them. The germline V gene has CDR1 SGHTA and CDR2 FQGNSA. This CDR3 region has 14 residues. CDR3 nucleotides: TGTGCCAGCAGCTTATTTAGCACCCCCTACGAGCAGTACTTC. Its translation is CASSLFSTPYEQYF.

The chain couples TRBV7-2 to TRBJ1-2; 7 bases are a match to TRBD1. CDR1 is SGHTA and CDR2 is FQGNSA in the germline V gene. There are 13 residues in the CDR3. V was pared by 1 base and J by 10 bases, with 6 bases of the junction left unmatched. The CDR3 coding sequence is TGTGCCAGCAGCTTAGGACGACAGGGACCCTACACCTTC. Its protein is CASSLGRQGPYTF.

Points on this clonotype: It differs at one base from a far larger clone, so likely a read error. The rearrangement joins TRBV11-2 to TRBJ2-3; 7 bases line up with TRBD2. Trimming at V came to 7 bases and at J to 1 base, leaving 2 bases not matched to a gene. This CDR3 region has 13 residues. Germline V lookup: CDR1 SGHAT, CDR2 FQNNGV. The DNA of the CDR3 is TGTGCCAGCAATCGGGGGGGCACAGATACGCAGTATTTT. Its translation is CASNRGGTDTQYF.

This clonotype was picked up a small number of times. This chain links TRBV6-6 with TRBJ1-5, with a tentative D call TRBD1 (5 bases). Germline assignment: CDR1 MNHNY and CDR2 SVGAGI (reference sequence). The V end was cut by 2 bases, the J end by 5 bases, with 13 bases between. The CDR3 is 15 amino acids. CDR3 in amino acids: CASSYPGLGDQPQHF. CDR3 nucleotides: TGTGCCAGCAGTTACCCGGGACTAGGAGATCAGCCCCAGCATTTT.

The chain employs TRBV28 and TRBJ1-4; D gene unclear. Trimming took 6 bases from V and 3 from J, leaving 5 bases between them. This CDR3 comprises 12 residues. CDR1 is MDHEN and CDR2 is SYDVKM in the germline V gene. CDR3 coding DNA: TGTGCCAGCAGGGAAGCTAATGAAAAACTGTTTTTT. Amino acids: CASREANEKLFF.